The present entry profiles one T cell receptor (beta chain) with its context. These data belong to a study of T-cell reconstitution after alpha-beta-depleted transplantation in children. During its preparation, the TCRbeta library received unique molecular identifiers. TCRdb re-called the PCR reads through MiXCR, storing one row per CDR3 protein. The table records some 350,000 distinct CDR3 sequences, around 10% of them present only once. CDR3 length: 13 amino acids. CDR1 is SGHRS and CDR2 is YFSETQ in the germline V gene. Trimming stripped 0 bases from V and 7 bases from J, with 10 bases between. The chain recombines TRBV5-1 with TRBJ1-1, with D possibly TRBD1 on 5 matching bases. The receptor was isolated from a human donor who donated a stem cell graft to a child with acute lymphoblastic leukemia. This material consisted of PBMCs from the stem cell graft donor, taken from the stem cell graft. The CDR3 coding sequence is TGCGCCAGCAGCTTGGCGTCAGGGAGTGAAGCTTTCTTT. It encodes CASSLASGSEAFF.